Below, 27 T cell receptor beta chains from the same sample are listed, as sequenced in a study of technical replicates of blood from a handful of donors. Profiling relied on immunoSEQ multiplex PCR, and the TCRdb table lists in-frame clones only, not all of them. The repertoire has 75,000 to 95,000 clones, 85% to 95% of them found once; the top ten carry around 0.3%. Sequencing was carried out using T cells isolated from PBMCs. These receptors originate from a human donor in good health.

The chain joins TRBV7-8 to TRBJ2-1, with TRBD2 as a possible D gene (6 bases). The V gene's germline CDR1 is SGHVS and CDR2 FQNEAQ. The CDR3 is 13 amino acids. V dropped 3 bases and J dropped 13 bases, with 16 bases sitting between them. In DNA, the CDR3 is TGTGCCAGCAGCTTGCGGCGGGAAAGAGGCCAGTTCTTC. Its protein is CASSLRRERGQFF.

V is TRBV6-5 and J is TRBJ1-1, with unresolved D. CDR1 is MNHEY, CDR2 SVGAGI, per germline. This CDR3 contains 15 residues. Trimming shortened V by 0 bases and J by 10 bases, and 18 bases separated the two germline ends. The CDR3 DNA is TGTGCCAGCAGTTACTCATTCGGGTTGGGAGTTGGAGCTTTCTTT. Encoded protein: CASSYSFGLGVGAFF.

This chain uses TRBV5-4 with TRBJ1-4; D is possibly TRBD1 (6 bases). Per germline, CDR1 SGHNT and CDR2 YYREEE (reference sequence). The CDR3 sequence is 14 residues long. V lost 4 bases to trimming and J lost 7 bases, with 14 bases between them. The CDR3 here is CASSIGQIGEKLFF. CDR3 nucleotides: TGTGCCAGCAGCATAGGACAGATAGGTGAAAAACTGTTTTTT.

This sequence joins TRBV13 and TRBJ2-1; no definite D call. The CDR3 spans 13 residues. Germline CDR1 PRHDT, CDR2 FYEKMQ (reference sequence). V lost 3 bases to trimming and J lost 9 bases, with 12 bases between them. DNA for the CDR3: TGTGCCAGCAGCTTTATTAGAGGTCGTGAGCAGTTCTTC. Protein product: CASSFIRGREQFF.

The chain recombines TRBV15 with TRBJ2-7, with 9 bases matching TRBD2. CDR1 and CDR2 from the germline V gene are LNHNV and YYDKDF (reference sequence). This CDR3 spans 15 amino acids. V lost 6 bases to trimming and J lost 3 bases; unmatched junction nucleotides: 9. The CDR3 spells CATRAATSGFYEQYF. The DNA for the CDR3 is TGTGCCACCAGAGCAGCCACTAGCGGGTTCTACGAGCAGTACTTC.

The chain is built from TRBV4-1 and TRBJ2-7; possible D gene TRBD1, 6 bases. CDR1 and CDR2 (germline): MGHRA, YSYEKL. The CDR3 spans 14 residues. The ends were cut back, 9 bases at V and 2 bases at J, with 17 bases in the middle. CDR3 loop: CASGSGTNTYEQYF. The CDR3 DNA reads TGCGCCAGTGGTTCCGGGACAAATACCTACGAGCAGTACTTC.

The rearrangement uses TRBV7-9 and TRBJ2-3; 10 nucleotides agree with TRBD2. This CDR3 region has 18 residues. With V trimmed by 1 base and J by 0 bases, 7 bases remained unmatched. Germline V lookup: CDR1 SEHNR, CDR2 FQNEAQ (reference sequence). The CDR3 is CASSLVSSTSGSTDTQYF. The DNA for the CDR3 is TGTGCCAGCAGCTTAGTGTCCTCGACTAGCGGGAGCACAGATACGCAGTATTTT.

This clone has just one count. V is TRBV6-5 and J is TRBJ1-3; the D is unclear. Germline V CDR1 and CDR2: MNHEY, SVGAGI. This CDR3 region has 14 residues. Deletions cut 2 bases from V and 0 bases from J, with 5 bases between. CDR3 in amino acids: CASSYTDSGNTIYF. The CDR3 DNA reads as TGTGCCAGCAGTTACACAGACTCTGGAAACACCATATATTTT.

The chain links TRBV6-6 to TRBJ2-2; no firm D call. The length of the CDR3 is 15 residues. Germline assignment: CDR1 MNHNY and CDR2 SVGAGI (reference sequence). Trimming pared 4 bases from V and 0 bases from J, leaving 9 bases between. The DNA of the CDR3 is TGTGCCAGCAGTTTACAAGAAACGAACACCGGGGAGCTGTTTTTT. Residues: CASSLQETNTGELFF.

The chain combines TRBV5-4 with TRBJ2-6, with D perhaps TRBD1 (6 bases). Germline values: CDR1 SGHNT, CDR2 YYREEE (reference sequence). V lost 4 bases to trimming and J lost 0 bases, with 8 bases between them. The CDR3 is 15 amino acids. CDR3 in amino acids: CASSRDNSGANVLTF. The CDR3 DNA sequence: TGTGCCAGCAGCCGGGACAACTCTGGGGCCAACGTCCTGACTTTC.

The chain employs TRBV6-5 and TRBJ2-7, with no clear D. Germline CDR1 is MNHEY and CDR2 is SVGAGI. Trimming took 5 bases from V and 4 from J, leaving 12 bases between them. The CDR3 loop spans 13 amino acids. CDR3 coding DNA: TGTGCCAGCAGTGGCATACGTCCATACGAGCAGTACTTC. Amino acids: CASSGIRPYEQYF.

The genes are TRBV28 and TRBJ1-2, with TRBD1 identical over 9 bases. This CDR3 has 13 amino acids. Germline V gene sequence: CDR1 MDHEN, CDR2 SYDVKM. The trim removed 5 bases at V and 7 bases at J, leaving 5 bases unmatched. The CDR3 DNA reads as TGTGCCAGCAGTAGGGACAGGGTCGTTGGCTACACCTTC. This gives the protein CASSRDRVVGYTF.

This rearrangement joins TRBV5-4 to TRBJ2-5, with 7 bases matching TRBD2. The germline gives CDR1 SGHNT, CDR2 YYREEE (reference sequence). The V gene end was trimmed by 4 bases and the J gene end by 2 bases; junction bases not matched to a gene: 8. This CDR3 comprises 15 residues. The DNA of the CDR3 is TGTGCCAGCAGCCCCTGGGAGGGCGTACAAGAGACCCAGTACTTC. This translates into CASSPWEGVQETQYF.

The CDR3 DNA sequence: TGCGCCAGCTCACCGAGGGTTTGGACTGAAGCTTTCTTT. It specifies CASSPRVWTEAFF. The J gene is TRBJ1-1, the V gene TRBV4-1; D is undetermined. The CDR3 spans 13 residues. V dropped 8 bases and J dropped 5 bases, with 15 bases sitting between them. The germline V gene encodes CDR1 MGHRA and CDR2 YSYEKL.

The chain links TRBV30 to TRBJ2-1; 8 bases are a match to TRBD1. CDR1 and CDR2 from the germline V gene are GTSNPN and SVGIG (reference sequence). There are 16 residues in the CDR3. With V trimmed by 3 bases and J by 6 bases, 13 bases remained unmatched. This CDR3 reads CAWSGKNRGLVNEQFF. CDR3 DNA: TGTGCCTGGAGCGGTAAAAACAGGGGGTTGGTCAATGAGCAGTTCTTC.

The rearrangement uses TRBV19 and TRBJ2-6, with D possibly TRBD2 on 5 matching bases. CDR1 LNHDA and CDR2 SQIVND come from the germline V gene (reference sequence). The CDR3 has 18 residues. Between the trimmed V and J ends, which lost 6 bases and 2 bases, there was a span of 20 bases. CDR3 loop: CASSRFTGKITGANVLTF. The CDR3 DNA follows: TGTGCCAGTAGCCGCTTCACGGGGAAAATAACTGGGGCCAACGTCCTGACTTTC. Full variable domain (outside the CDR3, taken from reference TRBV19 and TRBJ2-6): DGGITQSPKYLFRKEGQNVTLSCEQNLNHDAMYWYRQDPGQGLRLIYYSQIVNDFQKGDIAEGYSVSREKKESFPLTVTSAQKNPTAFYLCASSRFTGKITGANVLTFGAGSRLTVL.

CDR3 in amino acids: CASSLVASGELFF. CDR3 DNA: TGTGCCAGCAGCTTAGTAGCGAGCGGGGAGCTGTTTTTT. The V call is TRBV11-3, the J call TRBJ2-2; the D gene is possibly TRBD2 (5 bases). Germline V gene sequence: CDR1 SGHNT, CDR2 YENEEA. The germline V and J ends were trimmed by 1 base and 7 bases, with 7 bases remaining between them. CDR3 size: 13 residues.

The chain employs TRBV28 and TRBJ2-5; 9 bases map to TRBD1. Germline V gene sequence: CDR1 MDHEN, CDR2 SYDVKM. V was clipped by 5 bases and J by 3 bases; unmatched bases: 7. The CDR3 spans 15 residues. Written as DNA, the CDR3 is TGTGCCAGCAGTGACCGCGGGACAGGGAAAGAGACCCAGTACTTC. Translation: CASSDRGTGKETQYF.

This rearrangement joins TRBV9 to TRBJ2-3, with TRBD1 matching over 7 bases. The germline V gene encodes CDR1 SGDLS and CDR2 YYNGEE. The V gene end was trimmed by 0 bases and the J gene end by 2 bases; junction bases not matched to a gene: 3. This CDR3 is built from 15 residues. CDR3 nucleotide sequence: TGTGCCAGCAGCGTAGGAGGGGGCCTCACAGATACGCAGTATTTT. The encoded protein is CASSVGGGLTDTQYF.

The chain has TRBV27 and TRBJ1-1; weak D call: TRBD1 (6 bases). V dropped 5 bases and J dropped 0 bases, with 22 bases sitting between them. The germline CDR1 and CDR2 sequences are MNHEY and SMNVEV (reference sequence). This CDR3 has 18 residues. The CDR3 reads CASSPYPPTGHMNTEAFF. The CDR3 DNA reads as TGTGCCAGCAGTCCCTACCCCCCGACAGGACACATGAACACTGAAGCTTTCTTT.

Of note for this clone: The germline gene is not matched at one end of the junction; a read error may be the cause. This chain connects TRBV7-7 to TRBJ2-1; 12 bases agree with TRBD2. CDR3 size: 20 residues. Germline CDR1 and CDR2: SSHAT and FNYEAQ (reference sequence). CDR3 loop: CASSRTSGASDSLPLDEQFF. Written as DNA, the CDR3 is TGTGCTAGCAGCCGGACTAGCGGGGCCTCTGACTCCCTCCCCTTGGATGAGCAGTTCTTC.

The gene calls are TRBV10-3 and TRBJ1-2; TRBD1 might be the D (6 bases). The germline V gene encodes CDR1 ENHRY and CDR2 SYGVKD. The V end lost 3 bases, the J end lost 3 bases, and 11 bases lay between the germline ends. CDR3 length equals 14 residues. CDR3: CAISDQGQDYGYTF. The CDR3 DNA reads as TGTGCCATCAGTGACCAGGGGCAGGACTATGGCTACACCTTC.

This chain joins TRBV18 and TRBJ2-7; 11 bases are a match to TRBD2. The length of the CDR3 is 18 residues. V shed 6 bases, J shed 6 bases, and the junction held 19 bases outside the gene matches. Looked up from germline, CDR1 is KGHSH and CDR2 is LQKENI. The CDR3 DNA is TGTGCCAGCTCGCCCACACTAGCGGGAGTTTCAGGATTGGGCGAGCAGTACTTC. This encodes CASSPTLAGVSGLGEQYF.

V gene TRBV12-5 combines with J gene TRBJ2-1, with 9 bases identical to TRBD2. Germline V gives CDR1 LGHNT, CDR2 FRNRAP. CDR3 length: 15 residues. The V gene end was trimmed by 0 bases and the J gene end by 4 bases; junction bases not matched to a gene: 1. In DNA form, the CDR3 reads TGTGCTAGTGGTTTGGTAGCGGGGGGATACAATGAGCAGTTCTTC. Its protein product is CASGLVAGGYNEQFF.

V and J are TRBV6-6 and TRBJ2-1; 8 positions match TRBD2. CDR3 length: 15 residues. From germline, CDR1 is MNHNY and CDR2 SVGAGI (reference sequence). Trimming removed 6 bases from V and 7 bases from J; junction bases left unmatched: 11. CDR3 sequence: CASRSSGRPRNEQFF. The CDR3 DNA sequence: TGTGCCAGCAGATCCAGCGGGAGACCCCGGAATGAGCAGTTCTTC.

The chain carries TRBV6-5 and TRBJ1-2, with D hard to call. The CDR3 runs to 14 residues. V dropped 0 bases and J dropped 1 base, with 6 bases sitting between them. Germline CDR1 and CDR2: MNHEY and SVGAGI. The CDR3 spells CASSYSASNYGYTF. The CDR3 DNA follows: TGTGCCAGCAGTTACTCGGCCAGTAACTATGGCTACACCTTC.

The CDR3 here is CASRTSVSNEQFF. The CDR3 DNA sequence: TGTGCCAGCAGGACTAGCGTTTCCAATGAGCAGTTCTTC. The rearrangement joins TRBV18 to TRBJ2-1; 9 bases are shared with TRBD2. After removal of 8 bases from V and 6 bases from J, the junction contained 5 bases not matched to a gene. The CDR3 runs 13 residues. From germline, CDR1 is KGHSH and CDR2 LQKENI.